This TCR beta chain is from a study of CD8 T cells in Susac syndrome. General study findings and limits: It was acknowledged in the study that its TCR sequencing and HLA analysis involved a relatively small number of individuals.

Germline V lookup: CDR1 MGHDK, CDR2 SYGVNS. The V gene end was trimmed by 6 bases and the J gene end by 7 bases; junction bases not matched to a gene: 10. The CDR3 is 14 residues long. Treatment-naive patients with stable or active relapsing-remitting disease were the multiple sclerosis controls. On this clonotype itself: Its antigen is unknown.

An input of about 0.45 to 1 ug of RNA was subjected to reverse transcription using random hexamers. TCR beta CDR3 was amplified by immunoSEQ multiplex PCR. This amplification extended across 54 Vbeta and 13 Jbeta segments. One entry per CDR3 protein results from TCRdb running MiXCR on the immunoSEQ multiplex PCR reads. This sample has approximately 280,000 distinct CDR3 sequences, with more than 75% found just once. The V gene is TRBV25-1, the J gene TRBJ2-7, with 9 bases that match TRBD2. Sequencing was carried out using CD8+ T cells from PBMCs. The receptor's source is a human donor with multiple sclerosis. The CDR3 bases are TGTGCCAGCAGCCTTCCGGGACTAGCTTCTGAGCAGTACTTC. This sequence encodes CASSLPGLASEQYF.